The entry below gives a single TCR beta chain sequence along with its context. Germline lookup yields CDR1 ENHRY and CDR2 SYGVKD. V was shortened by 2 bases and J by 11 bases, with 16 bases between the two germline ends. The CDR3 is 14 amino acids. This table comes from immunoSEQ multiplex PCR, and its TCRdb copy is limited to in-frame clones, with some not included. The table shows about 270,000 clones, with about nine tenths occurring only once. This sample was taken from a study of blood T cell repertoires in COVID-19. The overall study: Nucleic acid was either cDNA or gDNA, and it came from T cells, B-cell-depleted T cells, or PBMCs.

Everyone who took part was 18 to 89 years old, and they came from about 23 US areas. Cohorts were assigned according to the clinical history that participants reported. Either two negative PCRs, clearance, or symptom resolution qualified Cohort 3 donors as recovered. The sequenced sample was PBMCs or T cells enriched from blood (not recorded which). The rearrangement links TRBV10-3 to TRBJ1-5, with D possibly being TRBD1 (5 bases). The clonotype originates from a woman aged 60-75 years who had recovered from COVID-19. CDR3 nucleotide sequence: TGTGCCATCAGTGAGATATCAGGGCCCATGGCCCAGCATTTT. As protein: CAISEISGPMAQHF.